The 22 T cell receptor beta chains below were found in one sample sequenced in a study of T cell repertoires in cytomegalovirus infection. TCRdb analysed the reads with MiXCR anew, one entry per CDR3 protein. The data contain around 530,000 distinct CDR3 sequences, about 30% of them singletons. Source material: PBMCs. These TCRs come from a human donor in good health (CMV status not recorded). Some clones in this sample may be carry-over from other donors' samples.

This clonotype has at least ten counts. The CDR3 nucleotides read TGTGCCAGCAGCTTAGGGCCCCCTAGCTCCAATCAAGAGACCCAGTACTTC. This codes for CASSLGPPSSNQETQYF. V usage is TRBV7-2 and J usage is TRBJ2-5; maybe TRBD2 (5 bases). Trimming took off 1 base at V and 2 bases at J, with 17 bases between the two ends. Germline V lookup: CDR1 SGHTA, CDR2 FQGNSA. The CDR3 contains 17 residues.

The chain uses TRBV29-1 and TRBJ2-3, with D perhaps given as TRBD1 or TRBD2 (5 bases each). V lost 1 base, J lost 0 bases, and 8 bases lay in between. From germline, CDR1 is SQVTM and CDR2 ANQGSEA. This CDR3 has 14 residues. The DNA of the CDR3 is TGCAGCGTTGAAGTTGGGGGTAGCACAGATACGCAGTATTTT. It is translated as CSVEVGGSTDTQYF.

This clonotype came up a few times. The rearrangement links TRBV10-3 to TRBJ2-7; 14 nucleotides align to TRBD2. Germline CDR1 is ENHRY and CDR2 is SYGVKD. The CDR3 extends over 17 amino acids. V dropped 3 bases and J dropped 5; count of bases not matched to a gene: 9. DNA for the CDR3: TGTGCCATCAGTGATCAGACTAGCGGGAGGGCCTTGGACGAGCAGTACTTC. Translated, it gives CAISDQTSGRALDEQYF.

The CDR3 nucleotides are TGTGCCAGGGACGGACCAACTAATGAAAAACTGTTTTTT. Protein: CARDGPTNEKLFF. V is TRBV30 and J is TRBJ1-4, with a tentative D call TRBD1 (5 bases). Germline lookup yields CDR1 GTSNPN and CDR2 SVGIG (reference sequence). V was pared by 8 bases and J by 0 bases, with 10 bases between. This CDR3 has 13 residues.

The CDR3 coding sequence is TGCAGTGCTAGGTTGGCTCATAACTATGGCTACACCTTC. The encoded protein is CSARLAHNYGYTF. The chain links TRBV20-1 to TRBJ1-2; D gene unclear. V was cut by 3 bases and J by 1 base, with 9 bases left in between. Germline-derived CDR1 and CDR2 are DFQATT and SNEGSKA (reference sequence). The CDR3 loop spans 13 amino acids.

This clonotype was observed at least ten times. The chain is built from TRBV7-2 and TRBJ2-3; 8 nucleotides agree with TRBD2. The CDR3 totals 14 residues. Germline V gene data show CDR1 as SGHTA and CDR2 as FQGNSA. The junction had 5 bases not matched to a gene; V was cut back by 5 bases and J by 4 bases. The CDR3 loop is CASSEREWSDTQYF. DNA for the CDR3: TGTGCCAGCAGCGAGCGGGAGTGGTCAGATACGCAGTATTTT.

This clonotype was counted at least ten times. J is TRBJ2-6 and V is TRBV7-8, with 8 bases fitting TRBD1. The V segment lost 5 bases and the J segment 4 bases; nucleotides outside the gene matches: 13. This CDR3 is built from 18 residues. CDR1 and CDR2 (germline): SGHVS, FQNEAQ. CDR3 region: CASSPRRGRGPGANVLTF. CDR3 DNA: TGTGCCAGCAGCCCTAGAAGGGGCAGGGGGCCAGGGGCCAACGTCCTGACTTTC.

This clonotype has ten or more counts. The rearrangement links TRBV7-2 to TRBJ1-5, with D possibly matching TRBD1 (5 bases). Germline V CDR1 and CDR2: SGHTA, FQGNSA. V dropped 1 base and J dropped 6 bases, with 10 bases sitting between them. The CDR3 totals 14 residues. In DNA form, the CDR3 reads TGTGCCAGCAGCTTAGGAGGGGTTTCTCAGCCCCAGCATTTT. Amino acid sequence: CASSLGGVSQPQHF. The full variable domain, completed using reference TRBV7-2 and TRBJ1-5, is GAGVSQSPSNKVTEKGKDVELRCDPISGHTALYWYRQSLGQGLEFLIYFQGNSAPDKSGLPSDRFSAERTGGSVSTLTIQRTQQEDSAVYLCASSLGGVSQPQHFGDGTRLSIL.

The chain joins TRBV7-2 to TRBJ2-3; 8 nucleotides align to TRBD2. CDR1 and CDR2 from the germline V gene are SGHTA and FQGNSA. This CDR3 has 16 amino acids. V lost 1 base and J lost 9; bases outside the gene matches: 12. CDR3 amino acids: CASSLVEGVGGGTQYF. As DNA, the CDR3 is TGTGCCAGCAGCTTAGTAGAGGGGGTCGGCGGGGGGACGCAGTATTTT.

The rearrangement uses TRBV12-3 or TRBV12-4 and TRBJ2-1; TRBD2 matches 8 bases. The CDR3 spans 14 residues. J was trimmed by 6 bases and V by 10 bases; bases with no gene match: 11. The CDR3 DNA reads TGTGCCACCTCCGAGGGACTAGTTCCCAATGAGCAGTTCTTC. Its protein product is CATSEGLVPNEQFF.

This sequence joins TRBV5-6 and TRBJ2-7; weak D call: TRBD2 (5 bases). Germline CDR1 SGHDT, CDR2 YYEEEE. The CDR3 runs 13 residues. V was pared by 4 bases and J by 2 bases, with 10 bases between. The CDR3 here is CASSPGWAYEQYF. Here the CDR3 DNA reads TGTGCCAGCAGCCCGGGGTGGGCCTACGAGCAGTACTTC.

This clonotype has more than one count but fewer than ten. The V call is TRBV12-3 or TRBV12-4, the J call TRBJ2-5; D possibly corresponds to TRBD1 (5 bases). The CDR3 runs to 14 residues. Trimming removed 6 bases from V and 7 bases from J, with 18 bases in between. CDR3 loop: CASSSQESPGTQYF. The DNA of the CDR3 is TGTGCCAGCAGCTCACAGGAATCACCGGGGACCCAGTACTTC.

In its sample, this clonotype was seen a few times. The J gene is TRBJ2-2, the V gene TRBV6-5; weak D call: TRBD1 (5 bases). There are 14 residues in the CDR3. V lost 6 bases and J 4 bases, leaving 12 bases between the germline ends. Looked up from germline, CDR1 is MNHEY and CDR2 is SVGAGI. The CDR3: CASRVRVTTGELFF. The CDR3 DNA reads TGTGCCAGCAGGGTCAGGGTTACCACCGGGGAGCTGTTTTTT.

This clonotype was picked up a small number of times. The chain combines TRBV2 with TRBJ2-3; D may correspond to TRBD1 or TRBD2 (6 bases each). Deletions cut 7 bases from V and 4 bases from J, with 15 bases between. CDR3 size: 14 residues. The germline V gene encodes CDR1 SNHLY and CDR2 FYNNEI. The CDR3 reads CASKGGVSADTQYF. The DNA for the CDR3 is TGTGCCAGCAAGGGGGGAGTGTCTGCAGATACGCAGTATTTT.

This clonotype was observed at least ten times. The chain joins TRBV7-2 to TRBJ2-3, with TRBD2 matching 9 bases. This CDR3 region has 17 residues. J lost 2 bases, V lost 5 bases, and 11 bases had no gene match. Germline V lookup: CDR1 SGHTA, CDR2 FQGNSA. CDR3 bases: TGTGCCAGCAGCGCCTTTTCTGCGGGAGGGTACACAGATACGCAGTATTTT. The encoded protein is CASSAFSAGGYTDTQYF. Variable domain in full (rest from reference TRBV7-2 and TRBJ2-3): GAGVSQSPSNKVTEKGKDVELRCDPISGHTALYWYRQSLGQGLEFLIYFQGNSAPDKSGLPSDRFSAERTGGSVSTLTIQRTQQEDSAVYLCASSAFSAGGYTDTQYFGPGTRLTVL.

This clonotype was observed a handful of times. The V call is TRBV30, the J call TRBJ2-5; D call uncertain. V shed 4 bases and J shed 0 bases, with 9 bases lying between them. This CDR3 has 13 amino acids. Germline CDR1 is GTSNPN and CDR2 is SVGIG (reference sequence). The CDR3 spells CAWIKPNQETQYF. The CDR3 coding sequence is TGTGCCTGGATCAAGCCCAACCAAGAGACCCAGTACTTC.

This clonotype was recorded many times. The chain is built from TRBV7-2 and TRBJ2-1, with D tentatively TRBD1 (7 bases). CDR3 size: 17 residues. Germline values: CDR1 SGHTA, CDR2 FQGNSA. V gave up 2 bases and J gave up 6 bases, with 20 bases separating them. The CDR3: CASSLRAVTGRGNEQFF. Here the CDR3 DNA reads TGTGCCAGCAGCTTACGCGCCGTGACAGGGCGGGGCAATGAGCAGTTCTTC.

J is TRBJ1-2 and V is TRBV30; D ambiguous. CDR1 is GTSNPN and CDR2 is SVGIG in the germline V gene (reference sequence). The CDR3 is 12 amino acids. Trimming cost V 2 bases and J 6 bases, with 10 bases left between them. The CDR3 region has the DNA TGTGCCTGGAGTTCTAACGGAGATGGCTACACCTTC. Translating it yields CAWSSNGDGYTF.

This clonotype was detected many times. The chain joins TRBV24-1 to TRBJ2-2, with D possibly being TRBD2 (6 bases). Germline lookup yields CDR1 KGHDR and CDR2 SFDVKD. The CDR3 is 16 amino acids. Trimming removed 4 bases from V and 3 bases from J, with 14 bases in between. CDR3: CATSDPGGPDTGELFF. The DNA for the CDR3 is TGTGCCACCAGTGACCCAGGAGGGCCGGACACCGGGGAGCTGTTTTTT.

This clonotype was counted only a few times. This chain connects TRBV6-1 to TRBJ2-2; 8 bases map to TRBD1. This CDR3 is built from 14 residues. Trimming cost V 8 bases and J 6 bases; bases outside gene matches: 8. Per the germline V gene, CDR1 is MNHNS and CDR2 is SASEGT. Written as DNA, the CDR3 is TGTGCCAGCGGAAAGACAGGGGATTCCGGGGAGCTGTTTTTT. Protein product: CASGKTGDSGELFF.

As concerns this clonotype: Only one base separates this from a far larger clonotype, so it likely reflects a read error. The gene calls are TRBV7-2 and TRBJ2-3, with D unresolved. The CDR3 runs 12 residues. CDR1 SGHTA and CDR2 FQGNSA come from the germline V gene. As DNA, the CDR3 is TGTGCCAGCAGCTTATATAGTGATACGCAGAATTTT. Protein: CASSLYSDTQNF.

The chain is built from TRBV19 and TRBJ2-1; TRBD2 agrees at 10 bases. This CDR3 region has 16 residues. Trimming removed 5 bases from V and 4 bases from J; junction bases left unmatched: 8. Germline-derived CDR1 and CDR2 are LNHDA and SQIVND (reference sequence). CDR3: CASSGGAGGFYNEQFF. The CDR3 nucleotides read TGTGCCAGTAGTGGGGGAGCGGGAGGGTTTTACAATGAGCAGTTCTTC.